Listed here are 26 T cell receptor beta chains from one sample, sequenced in a study of CD8+ T cells in alopecia areata. cDNA serving as the sequencing template came from extracted, reverse transcribed RNA. Profiling relied on immunoSEQ multiplex PCR, and the TCRdb table lists in-frame clones only, not all of them. This sample has 120,000 or so clones, with approximately 60% found just once. Stated treatment: oral pan-JAK inhibitor, 5-10 mg twice daily. The sequencing used CD4+ T cells sorted from blood, collected at week 4, from a patient treated with tofacitinib. Receptors were obtained from a human donor with alopecia areata.

This clone was observed once. This chain links TRBV25-1 with TRBJ2-7; 12 nucleotides agree with TRBD2. The CDR3 covers 15 residues. The ends lost 4 bases at V and 4 bases at J; junction bases unmatched: 5. Germline V gives CDR1 MGHDK, CDR2 SYGVNS. CDR3 sequence reads: CASSASGTSGYEQYF. DNA of the CDR3: TGTGCCAGCAGTGCCTCCGGGACTAGCGGGTACGAGCAGTACTTC.

The chain is built from TRBV29-1 and TRBJ1-2; TRBD1 agrees at 10 bases. The CDR3 consists of 13 residues. Germline CDR1 SQVTM, CDR2 ANQGSEA. The ends lost 4 bases at V and 5 bases at J; junction bases unmatched: 4. CDR3: CSVGRTGGYGYTF. Here the CDR3 DNA reads TGCAGCGTTGGACGGACAGGGGGATATGGCTACACCTTC.

V and J are TRBV29-1 and TRBJ2-5; 10 bases map to TRBD1. V lost 4 bases, J lost 2 bases, and 7 bases stayed unmatched. This CDR3 spans 15 amino acids. Looked up from germline, CDR1 is SQVTM and CDR2 is ANQGSEA. The CDR3: CSVVGDRGQQETQYF. The CDR3, as DNA: TGCAGCGTTGTGGGAGACAGGGGGCAACAAGAGACCCAGTACTTC.

The J gene is TRBJ1-2, the V gene TRBV15; 8 nucleotides align to TRBD1. The CDR3 covers 16 residues. Trimming removed 3 bases from V and 7 bases from J; junction bases left unmatched: 13. Germline assignment: CDR1 LNHNV and CDR2 YYDKDF (reference sequence). CDR3 in amino acids: CATSSSNRGSFRGYTF. CDR3 nucleotides: TGTGCCACCAGCAGCTCTAACAGGGGGTCTTTCCGTGGCTACACCTTC. Supplemented by reference TRBV15 and TRBJ1-2, the full variable domain reads DAMVIQNPRYQVTQFGKPVTLSCSQTLNHNVMYWYQQKSSQAPKLLFHYYDKDFNNEADTPDNFQSRRPNTSFCFLDIRSPGLGDTAMYLCATSSSNRGSFRGYTFGSGTRLTVV.

The V call is TRBV29-1, the J call TRBJ1-4, with D unclear. Looked up from germline, CDR1 is SQVTM and CDR2 is ANQGSEA. CDR3 length: 15 residues. The V end lost 4 bases, the J end lost 5 bases, and 17 bases lay between the germline ends. In DNA, the CDR3 is TGCAGCGTTGGGGGTACCGAGGGTGCCAATGAAAAACTGTTTTTT. Translating it yields CSVGGTEGANEKLFF.

In DNA, the CDR3 is TGCGCCAGCAGCTTGGGAGGGACAGGGGATTCGACTGGCTACACCTTC. It yields the protein CASSLGGTGDSTGYTF. This chain joins TRBV5-1 and TRBJ1-2; the match to TRBD1 covers 10 bases. V dropped 0 bases and J dropped 7; count of bases not matched to a gene: 9. Germline V gene lookup returns CDR1 SGHRS and CDR2 YFSETQ. The CDR3 has 16 amino acids.

The CDR3: CASSYSGDEQYF. CDR3 nucleotide sequence: TGTGCCAGCAGCTACTCAGGGGACGAGCAGTACTTC. The rearrangement uses TRBV7-9 and TRBJ2-7; D is perhaps TRBD1 (6 bases). CDR1 is SEHNR and CDR2 is FQNEAQ in the germline V gene (reference sequence). CDR3 length: 12 residues. Trimming removed 4 bases from V and 5 bases from J, with 9 bases in between.

This chain links TRBV5-1 with TRBJ2-5; 9 bases align to TRBD1. Trimming removed 3 bases from V and 5 bases from J; junction bases left unmatched: 8. The germline gives CDR1 SGHRS, CDR2 YFSETQ. The CDR3 spans 15 residues. The CDR3: CASSSRDRDRETQYF. The CDR3 DNA follows: TGCGCCAGCAGCTCCCGGGACAGGGACCGGGAGACCCAGTACTTC.

The V call is TRBV7-7, the J call TRBJ2-5; 11 nucleotides agree with TRBD2. The CDR3 totals 16 residues. The germline V gene encodes CDR1 SSHAT and CDR2 FNYEAQ (reference sequence). J lost 2 bases, V lost 5 bases, and 7 bases had no gene match. This CDR3 reads CASSKGLAGLQETQYF. CDR3 DNA: TGTGCCAGCAGCAAAGGACTAGCGGGTTTACAAGAGACCCAGTACTTC.

The chain carries TRBV25-1 and TRBJ2-1, with a weak D call TRBD2 (5 bases). Trimming shortened V by 1 base and J by 8 bases, and 9 bases separated the two germline ends. The CDR3 is 13 amino acids. Germline V gene data show CDR1 as MGHDK and CDR2 as SYGVNS. CDR3 protein: CASSELRVHEQFF. For the CDR3, the DNA is TGTGCCAGCAGTGAATTGAGGGTCCATGAGCAGTTCTTC.

The chain links TRBV9 to TRBJ2-3; 9 nucleotides line up with TRBD2. This CDR3 spans 17 amino acids. Germline V gene sequence: CDR1 SGDLS, CDR2 YYNGEE. Trimming removed 0 bases from V and 2 bases from J; junction bases left unmatched: 7. Here the CDR3 reads CASSVEPAGGHTDTQYF. The CDR3 nucleotides are TGTGCCAGCAGCGTAGAACCAGCGGGGGGACACACAGATACGCAGTATTTT. The whole variable domain, remainder taken from reference TRBV9 and TRBJ2-3, is DSGVTQTPKHLITATGQRVTLRCSPRSGDLSVYWYQQSLDQGLQFLIQYYNGEERAKGNILERFSAQQFPDLHSELNLSSLELGDSALYFCASSVEPAGGHTDTQYFGPGTRLTVL.

In this sample, this clone turned up a few times. The conserved closing phenylalanine or tryptophan is absent in this CDR3, likely reflecting a read error. The limits of the CDR3 on the DNA are not certain, so only TCRdb's listed CDR3 is given. The V call is TRBV7-2, the J call TRBJ1-4. The CDR3 spans 8 amino acids, including both terminal residues. CDR1 is SGHTA and CDR2 is FQGNSA in the germline V gene. Here the CDR3 reads CASSLSNV.

This clone was observed a handful of times. The chain carries TRBV5-6 and TRBJ1-2; 8 nucleotides agree with TRBD1. CDR1 and CDR2 from the germline V gene are SGHDT and YYEEEE. Germline trimming cut 4 bases from V and 2 bases from J; bases unmatched to any gene: 4. The CDR3 has 14 amino acids. CDR3 in amino acids: CASSPDRANYGYTF. For the CDR3, the DNA is TGTGCCAGCAGCCCGGACAGGGCGAACTATGGCTACACCTTC.

This chain joins TRBV7-3 and TRBJ2-1, with D uncertain. This CDR3 spans 15 amino acids. Per the germline V gene, CDR1 is SGHTA and CDR2 is FQGTGA. With 2 bases removed from V and 8 bases from J, the gap between germline ends came to 16 bases. CDR3 sequence: CASSLSSGPTHEQFF. In nucleotides, the CDR3 is TGTGCCAGCAGCTTATCCTCGGGCCCAACCCATGAGCAGTTCTTC. Full variable domain (missing parts from reference TRBV7-3 and TRBJ2-1): GAGVSQTPSNKVTEKGKYVELRCDPISGHTALYWYRQSLGQGPEFLIYFQGTGAADDSGLPNDRFFAVRPEGSVSTLKIQRTERGDSAVYLCASSLSSGPTHEQFFGPGTRLTVL.

CDR3 bases: TGCAGCGTTAATCTGGATGGCTACACCTTC. This codes for CSVNLDGYTF. The rearrangement uses TRBV29-1 and TRBJ1-2; the D is unclear. The CDR3 has 10 amino acids. Germline V lookup: CDR1 SQVTM, CDR2 ANQGSEA. V was shortened by 5 bases and J by 6 bases, with 7 bases between the two germline ends.

The rearrangement joins TRBV2 to TRBJ1-1, with D uncertain. Germline V gene sequence: CDR1 SNHLY, CDR2 FYNNEI. The CDR3 is 14 residues long. V lost 1 base to trimming and J lost 6 bases, with 12 bases between them. In DNA, the CDR3 is TGTGCCAGCAGTGAAGAAAGAGGGAGGGCTGAAGCTTTCTTT. Residues: CASSEERGRAEAFF.

This clone has only a few counts. The gene calls are TRBV5-1 and TRBJ2-5; 10 positions match TRBD1. CDR1 is SGHRS, CDR2 YFSETQ, per germline. V shed 5 bases and J 4 bases; nucleotides not matched to a gene: 8. CDR3 length equals 15 residues. This CDR3 reads CASRWGQGLGETQYF. CDR3 DNA: TGCGCCAGCAGATGGGGACAGGGGTTAGGAGAGACCCAGTACTTC.

V gene TRBV6-5 combines with J gene TRBJ1-2; weak D call: TRBD1 (6 bases). The V gene's germline CDR1 is MNHEY and CDR2 SVGAGI. Trimming stripped 5 bases from V and 5 bases from J, with 15 bases between. CDR3 length: 14 residues. Here the CDR3 DNA reads TGTGCCAGCAGTAAAGGCGGGGGCAGTTATGGCTACACCTTC. It is translated as CASSKGGGSYGYTF.

This clone was observed a single time. The CDR3 bases are TGTGCCAGCAGTTTTGGCAGGGGGCGTACTGGGGCCAACGTCCTGACTTTC. Protein: CASSFGRGRTGANVLTF. The chain uses TRBV28 and TRBJ2-6; 8 nucleotides align to TRBD1. The CDR3 totals 17 residues. CDR1 and CDR2 from the germline V gene are MDHEN and SYDVKM. The junction had 6 bases not matched to a gene; V was cut back by 3 bases and J by 2 bases. The full variable domain, in which reference TRBV28 and TRBJ2-6 provide the parts outside the CDR3, is DVKVTQSSRYLVKRTGEKVFLECVQDMDHENMFWYRQDPGLGLRLIYFSYDVKMKEKGDIPEGYSVSREKKERFSLILESASTNQTSMYLCASSFGRGRTGANVLTFGAGSRLTVL.

This chain joins TRBV9 and TRBJ2-1; 8 nucleotides match TRBD2. The CDR3 runs to 16 residues. Germline-derived CDR1 and CDR2 are SGDLS and YYNGEE. The V and J ends lost 3 bases and 6 bases, in that order; junction bases with no gene match: 11. CDR3 coding DNA: TGTGCCAGCAGCGCGTCCCTTCGCGGGAGGAGCAATGAGCAGTTCTTC. This sequence encodes CASSASLRGRSNEQFF.

V is TRBV13 and J is TRBJ1-6; possibly TRBD1 for D (6 bases). The V end was cut by 1 base, the J end by 7 bases, with 8 bases between. This CDR3 comprises 14 residues. Germline V CDR1 and CDR2: PRHDT, FYEKMQ (reference sequence). For the CDR3, the DNA is TGTGCCAGCAGCTTAGAACAGGGAAATTCACCCCTCCACTTT. Translating gives CASSLEQGNSPLHF.

The V and J genes are TRBV6-5 and TRBJ2-2; 7 nucleotides agree with TRBD2. Germline loops: CDR1 MNHEY, CDR2 SVGAGI. The CDR3 totals 16 residues. J lost 7 bases, V lost 0 bases, and 8 bases had no gene match. The CDR3 DNA reads as TGTGCCAGCAGTTACTCGATGGGCGGGAGCAGCGGGGAGCTGTTTTTT. The encoded protein is CASSYSMGGSSGELFF.

V gene TRBV28 combines with J gene TRBJ2-3; 7 bases are a match to TRBD1. This CDR3 has 14 amino acids. The trim removed 2 bases at V and 8 bases at J, leaving 7 bases unmatched. CDR1 is MDHEN and CDR2 is SYDVKM in the germline V gene. CDR3: CASSLAQGKVTQYF. The CDR3 nucleotides read TGTGCCAGCAGTTTAGCACAGGGGAAGGTTACGCAGTATTTT. The entire variable domain, with the rest obtained from reference TRBV28 and TRBJ2-3, is as follows: DVKVTQSSRYLVKRTGEKVFLECVQDMDHENMFWYRQDPGLGLRLIYFSYDVKMKEKGDIPEGYSVSREKKERFSLILESASTNQTSMYLCASSLAQGKVTQYFGPGTRLTVL.

The J gene is TRBJ2-3, the V gene TRBV4-3; 8 nucleotides agree with TRBD2. The CDR3 has 20 amino acids. With 0 bases clipped from V and 1 base from J, the junction kept 15 bases outside the gene matches. Germline loops: CDR1 LGHNA, CDR2 YSLEER. The DNA of the CDR3 is TGCGCCAGCAGCCAAGACGCCCAGCGGGAGTGGGTTAGGGGCACAGATACGCAGTATTTT. It yields the protein CASSQDAQREWVRGTDTQYF.

The V and J genes are TRBV5-1 and TRBJ2-7; D is ambiguous. The V gene's germline CDR1 is SGHRS and CDR2 YFSETQ. The CDR3 contains 12 residues. Trimming removed 2 bases from V and 5 bases from J, with 8 bases in between. This CDR3 is CASSFEGHEQYF. The CDR3 DNA is TGCGCCAGCAGCTTCGAAGGACACGAGCAGTACTTC.

The chain recombines TRBV29-1 with TRBJ1-1; no clear D. The CDR3 contains 14 residues. V was cut by 0 bases and J by 1 base, with 9 bases left in between. Germline values: CDR1 SQVTM, CDR2 ANQGSEA. CDR3 amino acids: CSVEERRSNTEAFF. CDR3 sequence (DNA): TGCAGCGTTGAAGAAAGGCGGTCGAACACTGAAGCTTTCTTT.